This T cell receptor (beta chain) was retrieved from a study of identical twins (dated by TCRdb to the mid-2010s). About the full investigation: TCR alpha and beta repertoires from monozygotic twins, unrelated adults of various ages and cord blood were deep-sequenced to test whether fetal clonotypes persist. To rule out contamination, replicate twin experiments were performed at different times with different library preparation protocols. What the study reported, not specific to this receptor: Fewer insertions were carried by abundant cord blood beta clonotypes, a similar but weaker trend appeared in young adult naive repertoires, and no such trend appeared in memory repertoires. A weaker excess of twin sharing was found in beta out-of-frame sequences because the signal-to-noise ratio was lowered by fewer shared sequences. Invariant T cells such as MAIT and iNKT could partly confound zero-insertion analyses, although diverse VJ usage argued against such confounding for most clonotypes. Because the same donors could not be followed over many years, the conclusions depended on cross-sectional statistical analysis. In monozygotic twins, out-of-frame TCR alpha sharing was systematically underestimated by recombination models, although the models agreed with sharing between unrelated individuals. Out-of-frame TCR alpha sequences shared between twins showed an excess of low generation-probability sequences compared with coincidental sharing between unrelated individuals.

The CDR3 runs 14 residues from the cysteine to the phenylalanine. Kept here is only the CDR3 DNA, which spans 42 bases and is read in frame from base 1. CDR1 and CDR2 are read off the germline V gene as SGHVS and FNYEAQ. Here V drops 7 bases and J drops 3 bases, and the junction holds 8 bases not matched to any gene. The method behind the library was 5' RACE. Instrument on record: Illumina HiSeq 2000. A universal primer binding site was added through template switching, and the final cDNA carried a unique molecular identifier so that TCR cDNA molecules could be counted accurately. Specific primers in the conserved constant-segment region were used to synthesize first-strand cDNA for the TCR alpha and beta chains. To control for contamination, every cDNA library was double barcoded, receiving both a SMART-Mk sample barcode and Illumina barcodes. TruSeq adapter sequences, together with Illumina sample barcodes, were added in two successive PCR steps. Sequencing of the TCR alpha and beta cDNA libraries was done on the Illumina HiSeq platform using custom primers. The original pipeline was this. Raw reads were processed with MiGEC to extract unique molecular identifiers, and MiXCR was used to determine CDR3 positions. Recombination models were inferred per individual with the repgenHMM and IGoR tools using an EM algorithm. The analysis of shared clonotypes was done with the tcR package in R, with sharing normalized by the product of cloneset sizes. To study raw recombination without the effects of thymic and clonal selection, out-of-frame nonproductive sequences were analyzed. Through fastp at Q25 and MiXCR, TCRdb rebuilt clones from the public reads, retaining in-frame beta chains. Every CDR3 protein is listed once, alongside the most common genes and DNA of its rows. TCRdb, not the authors, supplied the V and J calls. This sample lists under 900,000 distinct CDR3 sequences; around a sixth were detected once. The ten largest clones add up to around 13% of the sample.

Every donor in the study was a healthy Caucasian. The twin cohort comprised three pairs of female monozygotic twins, all aged about 18 to 30 years. RNA for TCR libraries was isolated from peripheral blood mononuclear cells. This clonotype was detected only a few times. Its antigen remains undetermined. No base qualities exist here, and no much larger clone lies one base off it. A further study also used this sample, focusing on T cells expressing NK-cell markers. The second study, in turn, reports: In sorted CD3+CD56+NKG2C+, CD3+CD56+NKG2C- and CD3+CD56-NKG2C+ T-cell subsets from roughly 8 donors, TCR beta-chain repertoires were profiled. Of the eight sequenced donors, seven were found to be HCMV-seropositive and one was found to be HCMV-seronegative. To restrict sorting to alphabetaTCR-expressing T cells, an anti-gammadeltaTCR antibody was added in several experiments. In six donors, the dominant CD3+CD56+NKG2C+ clonotypes ranked among the top 10 CD8+ clonotypes, making up about 1.0-7.5% of CD8+ T cells. Those dominant clonotypes were again the most abundant among CD3+CD56-NKG2C+ cells in a handful of donors, at about 28.3-60.1%. Whether the expanded NKG2C-expressing T cell clones were specific for HCMV antigens was left unclear. The study sequenced eight donors, all healthy volunteers chosen at random: three men and five women. HCMV serostatus was determined by detecting HCMV-specific IgG in serum with a commercial ELISA kit. For five to seven donors, bulk peripheral blood T-cell repertoires were also sequenced from unsorted PBMC. MIGEC was used to demultiplex reads and group reads by UMI, and MiTCR was used to assemble and quantify clonotypes. To exclude erroneous sequences, only TCR cDNA sequences supported by at least two reads were retained. The tcR package was used for downstream repertoire analysis, with clonotypes matched between fractions based on CDR3 nucleotide sequence plus V segment. VDJmatch was used to annotate antigen specificity against VDJdb, with one amino acid substitution in CDR3 allowed.

Input material: PBMCs. This chain joins TRBV7-6 to TRBJ2-5, and TRBD2 aligns with 7 junction nucleotides. The receptor comes from a young woman in good health. The sequenced DNA: TGTGCCAGCAACCAACCTGCGGGGGAAGAGACCCAGTACTTC. Its amino acids are CASNQPAGEETQYF.